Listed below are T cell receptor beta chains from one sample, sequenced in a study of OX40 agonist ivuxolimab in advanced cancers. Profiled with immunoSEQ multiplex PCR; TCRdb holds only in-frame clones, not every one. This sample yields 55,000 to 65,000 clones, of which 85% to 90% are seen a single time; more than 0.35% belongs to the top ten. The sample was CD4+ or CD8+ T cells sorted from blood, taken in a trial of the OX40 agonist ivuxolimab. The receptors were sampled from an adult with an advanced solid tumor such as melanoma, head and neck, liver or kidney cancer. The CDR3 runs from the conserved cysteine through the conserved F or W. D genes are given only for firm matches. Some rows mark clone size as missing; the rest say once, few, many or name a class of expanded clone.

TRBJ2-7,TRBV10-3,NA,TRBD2,TGTGCCATCAGTGATGTAAGACTAGCGGTTTTCGAGCAGTACTTC,CAISDVRLAVFEQYF
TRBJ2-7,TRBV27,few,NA,TGTGCCAGCAGTCCCCCTACAGGCCCCCCCGAGCAGTACTTC,CASSPPTGPPEQYF
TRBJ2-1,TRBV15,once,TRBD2,TGTGCCACCAGGCTTAGCGGGAGCGATGAGCAGTTCTTC,CATRLSGSDEQFF
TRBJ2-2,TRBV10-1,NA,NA,TGCGCCAGCTCCCAAGGGTGGACCGGGGAGCTGTTTTTT,CASSQGWTGELFF
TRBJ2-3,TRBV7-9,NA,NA,TGTGCCAGCAGCTTAGAGGGTAACACAGATACGCAGTATTTT,CASSLEGNTDTQYF
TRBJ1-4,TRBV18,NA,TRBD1,TGTGCCAGCTCACCGCGAGCCACAACAGGGGGCTATGAAAAACTGTTTTTT,CASSPRATTGGYEKLFF
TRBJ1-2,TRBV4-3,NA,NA,TGCGCCAGCAGCCAAGGAGGGCTTCCGACGTATGGCTACACCTTC,CASSQGGLPTYGYTF
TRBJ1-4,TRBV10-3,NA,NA,TGTGCCATCAGTGAGTCGGTAGGGAGAGAAAAACTGTTTTTT,CAISESVGREKLFF
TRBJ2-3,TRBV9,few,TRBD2,TGTGCCAGCAGCGCATATCTAGCGGGAGCGCGAGATACGCAGTATTTT,CASSAYLAGARDTQYF
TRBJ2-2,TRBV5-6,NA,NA,TGTGCCAGCACCGTCTGGTGGGGCCCAACTAACACCGGGGAGCTGTTTTTT,CASTVWWGPTNTGELFF
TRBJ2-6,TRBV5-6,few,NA,TGTGCCAGCAGCTTGTATAACGGGGCCAACGTCCTGACTTTC,CASSLYNGANVLTF
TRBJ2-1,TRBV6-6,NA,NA,TGTGCCAGCAGTCCCGGCATAGGAGGTGAGCAGTTCTTC,CASSPGIGGEQFF
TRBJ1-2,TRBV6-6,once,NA,TGTGCCAGCAGTTACCACCCCCGGGACTATGGCTACACCTTC,CASSYHPRDYGYTF
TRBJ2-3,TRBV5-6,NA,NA,TGTGCCAGCAGCCCTTGGGGGGCCACAGATACGCAGTATTTT,CASSPWGATDTQYF
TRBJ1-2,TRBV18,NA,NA,TGTGCCAGCTCCCCTATTTCTTCGGAGGGCTACACCTTC,CASSPISSEGYTF
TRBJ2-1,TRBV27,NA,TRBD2,TGTGCCAGCAGTTTATCGGTCGCCATGACTAGCGGGAGGCAGTCCTACAATGAGCAGTTCTTC,CASSLSVAMTSGRQSYNEQFF
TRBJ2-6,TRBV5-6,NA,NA,TGTGCCAGCAGCCTACCTGGCTCTGGGGCCAACGTCCTGACTTTC,CASSLPGSGANVLTF
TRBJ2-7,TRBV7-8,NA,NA,TGTGCCAGCAGCTTACAGGGGGGCCCCTACGAGCAGTACTTC,CASSLQGGPYEQYF
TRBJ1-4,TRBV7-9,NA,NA,TGTGCCAGCAGCCAAGGGCTAATTAATGAAAAACTGTTTTTT,CASSQGLINEKLFF
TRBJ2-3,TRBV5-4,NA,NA,TGTGCCAGCAGCTTGGTAGGAAGGGGCACAGATACGCAGTATTTT,CASSLVGRGTDTQYF
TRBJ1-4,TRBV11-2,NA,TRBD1,TGTGCCAGCAGCTCCAGGACAGGGGGCAAAGGGGAAAAACTGTTTTTT,CASSSRTGGKGEKLFF
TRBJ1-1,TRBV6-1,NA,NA,TGTGCCAGCAGTGACGCCAGCCTTCCGGGGACTGAAGCTTTCTTT,CASSDASLPGTEAFF
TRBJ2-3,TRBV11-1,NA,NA,TGTGCCAGCAGCCGGCCGGGATTGAGGGATACGCAGTATTTT,CASSRPGLRDTQYF
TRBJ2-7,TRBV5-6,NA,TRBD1,TGTGCCAGCAGCTTCCAGGACAGGGACGAGCAGTACTTC,CASSFQDRDEQYF
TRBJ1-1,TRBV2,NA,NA,TGTGCCAGCAGTAGGGGGGGGGCTGAAGCTTTCTTT,CASSRGGAEAFF